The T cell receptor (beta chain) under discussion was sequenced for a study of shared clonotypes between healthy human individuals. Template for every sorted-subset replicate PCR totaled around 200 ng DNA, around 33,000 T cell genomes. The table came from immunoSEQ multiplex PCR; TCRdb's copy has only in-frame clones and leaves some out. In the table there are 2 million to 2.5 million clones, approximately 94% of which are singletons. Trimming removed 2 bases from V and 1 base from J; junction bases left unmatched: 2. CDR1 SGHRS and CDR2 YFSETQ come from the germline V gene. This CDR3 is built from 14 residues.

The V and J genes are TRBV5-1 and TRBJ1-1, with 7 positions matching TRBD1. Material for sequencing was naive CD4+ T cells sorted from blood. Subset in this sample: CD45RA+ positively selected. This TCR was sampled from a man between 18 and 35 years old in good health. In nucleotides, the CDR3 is TGCGCCAGCAGCTTTAGACAGGGGAACACTGAAGCTTTCTTT. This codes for CASSFRQGNTEAFF.